This TCR beta chain was sequenced during a study of tumor-infiltrating lymphocytes in localized non-small cell lung cancer. Study-wide results and caveats: TCR sequencing covered a subset of patients with enough tissue.

About this clone: Its antigen is unknown.

TCRdb's table, derived via immunoSEQ multiplex PCR, lists solely in-frame clones and lacks some. The sample yields about 12,000 clones, under 80% seen once. Germline CDR1 reads SGHTA; CDR2 reads FQGTGA. This CDR3 region has 13 residues. V was trimmed by 2 bases and J by 5 bases, leaving 9 bases between them. Sequencing was done on a sample of lung tumor tissue. The receptor was isolated from a human donor with non-small cell lung cancer. The chain has TRBV7-3 and TRBJ1-1; D is uncertain. The CDR3 DNA reads TGTGCCAGCAGCTTATTGTGGAAGACTGAAGCTTTCTTT. It encodes CASSLLWKTEAFF.